Following are 2 T cell receptor beta chains from one sample sequenced in a study of cytomegalovirus exposure and HLA in healthy donors. This PCR relied on a set of 60 Vbeta primers and 13 Jbeta primers. Sequencing was performed with immunoSEQ multiplex PCR; in TCRdb, only in-frame clones are kept and a portion is missing. The sample data list about 130,000 clones. The sequenced sample consisted of PBMCs. Source of these receptors: a woman aged 60-70 years in good health and CMV-seronegative.

This chain connects TRBV6-1 to TRBJ1-2, with D possibly TRBD1 on 5 matching bases. Per the germline V gene, CDR1 is MNHNS and CDR2 is SASEGT. The CDR3 length is 14 residues. V lost 3 bases and J 4 bases, leaving 12 bases between the germline ends. The CDR3 is CASSDSGISYGYTF. The CDR3 region has the DNA TGTGCCAGCAGTGACTCAGGGATTAGCTATGGCTACACCTTC.

V gene TRBV2 combines with J gene TRBJ2-7, with a weak D call TRBD1 (5 bases). In germline, CDR1 is SNHLY, CDR2 FYNNEI. The V and J ends lost 8 bases and 3 bases respectively, with 11 bases between them. The CDR3 is 12 residues long. CDR3 bases: TGTGCCAGCCGTAATAGGGGCTACGAGCAGTACTTC. It codes for CASRNRGYEQYF.